One sample yielded the 25 T cell receptor beta chains listed below, sequenced in a study of graft-versus-host responses after intestinal transplantation. These receptors lack a known antigen. Produced via immunoSEQ multiplex PCR; TCRdb's table is partial and in-frame only. The table lists around 90,000 clones, 94% of them singletons. Specimen: unstimulated CD4+ T cells sorted from spleen or lymph node cells, collected before transplant. Receptors were obtained from a human donor who was the organ donor for an intestinal transplant.

This chain uses TRBV21-1 with TRBJ1-2. TRBV21-1 is a pseudogene. The CDR3 runs 15 residues. The CDR3 loop is CASSAQRDYDYGYTF. The CDR3 nucleotides read TGTGCCAGCAGCGCCCAGCGGGATTACGACTATGGCTACACCTTC.

The chain couples TRBV7-9 to TRBJ1-1; D not resolved. V shed 0 bases and J shed 7 bases, with 6 bases lying between them. Germline CDR1 reads SEHNR; CDR2 reads FQNEAQ (reference sequence). The CDR3 contains 12 residues. CDR3 sequence reads: CASSLAAGEAFF. The CDR3 DNA reads as TGTGCCAGCAGCTTAGCGGCCGGTGAAGCTTTCTTT.

This chain uses TRBV19 with TRBJ1-5, with TRBD1 identical over 9 bases. Trimming cost V 5 bases and J 7 bases; bases outside gene matches: 3. There are 13 residues in the CDR3. Germline CDR1 LNHDA, CDR2 SQIVND (reference sequence). CDR3 amino acids: CASSSDRGQPQHF. CDR3 nucleotide sequence: TGTGCCAGTAGTTCGGACAGGGGCCAGCCCCAGCATTTT.

This chain links TRBV7-3 with TRBJ2-7, with 9 positions matching TRBD1. V was clipped by 4 bases and J by 1 base; unmatched bases: 5. Per the germline V gene, CDR1 is SGHTA and CDR2 is FQGTGA. This CDR3 spans 15 amino acids. DNA for the CDR3: TGTGCCAGCAGCTCTTGGGACAGGGTTTCCTACGAGCAGTACTTC. Its translation: CASSSWDRVSYEQYF.

The rearrangement links TRBV6-5 to TRBJ1-1, with 8 bases fitting TRBD1. The J segment lost 4 bases and the V segment lost 6 bases, leaving 10 bases of the junction unmatched. This CDR3 has 15 amino acids. Germline lookup yields CDR1 MNHEY and CDR2 SVGAGI. This CDR3 is CASRRDRGWGTEAFF. For the CDR3, the DNA is TGTGCCAGCAGACGCGACAGGGGATGGGGCACTGAAGCTTTCTTT.

V usage is TRBV7-3 and J usage is TRBJ2-3; the D gene could be TRBD1 or TRBD2 (6 bases each). Per germline, CDR1 SGHTA and CDR2 FQGTGA. V dropped 2 bases and J dropped 4 bases, with 10 bases sitting between them. This CDR3 region has 14 residues. CDR3 protein: CASSLGGLADTQYF. In DNA form, the CDR3 reads TGTGCCAGCAGCTTAGGGGGGCTGGCAGATACGCAGTATTTT. The variable domain in full, with the rest retrieved from reference TRBV7-3 and TRBJ2-3, is GAGVSQTPSNKVTEKGKYVELRCDPISGHTALYWYRQSLGQGPEFLIYFQGTGAADDSGLPNDRFFAVRPEGSVSTLKIQRTERGDSAVYLCASSLGGLADTQYFGPGTRLTVL.

The chain links TRBV19 to TRBJ2-2; TRBD2 matches 8 bases. After removal of 4 bases from V and 4 bases from J, the junction contained 5 bases not matched to a gene. Per the germline V gene, CDR1 is LNHDA and CDR2 is SQIVND (reference sequence). The CDR3 totals 15 residues. CDR3 bases: TGTGCCAGTAGTACGGCGGGGGGCCTCACCGGGGAGCTGTTTTTT. Encoded protein: CASSTAGGLTGELFF. The full variable domain, in which reference TRBV19 and TRBJ2-2 provide the parts outside the CDR3, is DGGITQSPKYLFRKEGQNVTLSCEQNLNHDAMYWYRQDPGQGLRLIYYSQIVNDFQKGDIAEGYSVSREKKESFPLTVTSAQKNPTAFYLCASSTAGGLTGELFFGEGSRLTVL.

This clone was seen once. A read error may produce the germline difference seen at one junction end. The chain recombines TRBV18 with TRBJ2-1; 15 nucleotides align to TRBD2. CDR3 length equals 18 residues. In germline, CDR1 is KGHSH, CDR2 LQKENI. CDR3 sequence reads: CASPPGLAGGAAYNEQFF. As DNA, the CDR3 is TGTGCCAGCCCACCCGGACTAGCGGGGGGGGCGGCATACAATGAGCAGTTCTTC.

The rearrangement joins TRBV30 to TRBJ2-2; the D gene is possibly TRBD1 (5 bases). Germline V gives CDR1 GTSNPN, CDR2 SVGIG (reference sequence). The germline V and J ends were trimmed by 5 bases and 2 bases, with 9 bases remaining between them. The CDR3 is 13 amino acids. CDR3 coding DNA: TGTGCCTGGGGGGCAGCCAACACCGGGGAGCTGTTTTTT. Its translation: CAWGAANTGELFF.

The chain recombines TRBV27 with TRBJ2-6; D is perhaps TRBD1 (6 bases). The CDR3 contains 15 residues. Trimming removed 7 bases from V and 0 bases from J, with 10 bases in between. The germline CDR1 and CDR2 sequences are MNHEY and SMNVEV (reference sequence). The chain's CDR3 is CASTLGASGANVLTF. In nucleotides, the CDR3 is TGTGCCAGCACCCTGGGGGCCTCTGGGGCCAACGTCCTGACTTTC.

The chain links TRBV7-2 to TRBJ2-2; D is perhaps TRBD1 (5 bases). CDR3 size: 14 residues. The germline gives CDR1 SGHTA, CDR2 FQGNSA. V lost 1 base and J 5 bases, leaving 8 bases between the germline ends. In DNA form, the CDR3 reads TGTGCCAGCAGCTTAGGACAGAGTACCGGGGAGCTGTTTTTT. Encoded protein: CASSLGQSTGELFF.

On this clone itself: The limits of the CDR3 on the DNA are not certain, so only TCRdb's listed CDR3 is given. V and J are TRBV21-1 and TRBJ2-2; the DNA was not compared with TRBD2, the D call given in the table. TRBV21-1 is a pseudogene locus. The CDR3 is 16 amino acids long, termini counted. The CDR3 spells CASSKVGGGNTGELFF.

DNA for the CDR3: TGTGCCAGTAGTATAGCGGTCTTAGCCAAAAACATTCAGTACTTC. Translation gives CASSIAVLAKNIQYF. The genes are TRBV19 and TRBJ2-4; D is uncertain. The germline CDR1 and CDR2 sequences are LNHDA and SQIVND (reference sequence). CDR3 length equals 15 residues. V was cut by 1 base and J by 0 bases, with 7 bases left in between.

The chain joins TRBV18 to TRBJ2-2, with 8 nucleotides matching TRBD2. The length of the CDR3 is 16 residues. Germline-derived CDR1 and CDR2 are KGHSH and LQKENI. After removal of 3 bases from V and 7 bases from J, the junction contained 10 bases not matched to a gene. In nucleotides, the CDR3 is TGTGCCAGCTCACCGGCCACCCAGCGGGGGAGCGGGGAGCTGTTTTTT. This encodes CASSPATQRGSGELFF.

V gene TRBV11-2 combines with J gene TRBJ2-7, with TRBD1 as a possible D gene (5 bases). This CDR3 has 13 residues. The germline V gene has CDR1 SGHAT and CDR2 FQNNGV. Trimming cost V 2 bases and J 4 bases, with 9 bases left between them. The CDR3 DNA is TGTGCCAGCAGCTTAACAGACAGTTACGAGCAGTACTTC. Translated, it gives CASSLTDSYEQYF.

The chain has TRBV6-5 and TRBJ1-4; 7 bases are a match to TRBD1. The germline CDR1 and CDR2 sequences are MNHEY and SVGAGI. The CDR3 has 16 amino acids. The junction had 5 bases not matched to a gene; V was cut back by 4 bases and J by 0 bases. The CDR3 bases are TGTGCCAGCAGTTCCATCGACAGGGCAACTAATGAAAAACTGTTTTTT. Its translation: CASSSIDRATNEKLFF.

The genes are TRBV18 and TRBJ1-1; D perhaps matches TRBD1 (5 bases). V was pared by 6 bases and J by 1 base, with 12 bases between. The CDR3 is 14 amino acids. From germline, CDR1 is KGHSH and CDR2 LQKENI. Here the CDR3 reads CASSPRGRNTEAFF. The DNA for the CDR3 is TGTGCCAGCTCCCCTCGGGGACGGAACACTGAAGCTTTCTTT.

The gene calls are TRBV7-2 and TRBJ1-2; D possibly corresponds to TRBD1 (6 bases). This CDR3 contains 16 residues. Germline V CDR1 and CDR2: SGHTA, FQGNSA. Trimming took off 5 bases at V and 4 bases at J, with 20 bases between the two ends. CDR3 sequence: CASSLGGGLLSYGYTF. In DNA form, the CDR3 reads TGTGCCAGCAGCCTAGGTGGGGGGCTTTTATCCTATGGCTACACCTTC.

The CDR3 sequence is CASSQNPLNSPLHF. In DNA form, the CDR3 reads TGCGCCAGCAGCCAAAACCCTCTTAATTCACCCCTCCACTTT. The J gene is TRBJ1-6, the V gene TRBV4-3; no clear D gene. CDR1 LGHNA and CDR2 YSLEER come from the germline V gene. V lost 2 bases to trimming and J lost 6 bases, with 8 bases between them. The CDR3 contains 14 residues.

The V call is TRBV5-1, the J call TRBJ1-1; D gene uncertain. The V end was cut by 2 bases, the J end by 0 bases, with 8 bases between. The germline V gene has CDR1 SGHRS and CDR2 YFSETQ. The CDR3 loop spans 14 amino acids. CDR3 residues: CASSLTIMNTEAFF. CDR3 bases: TGCGCCAGCAGCTTAACGATAATGAACACTGAAGCTTTCTTT.

The rearrangement uses TRBV2 and TRBJ2-2; weak D call: TRBD1 (5 bases). Deletions cut 4 bases from V and 3 bases from J, with 15 bases between. CDR3 length: 16 residues. Germline-derived CDR1 and CDR2 are SNHLY and FYNNEI. In DNA form, the CDR3 reads TGTGCCAGCAGTGCCTTTCAGGTCAGGGACACCGGGGAGCTGTTTTTT. Translating it yields CASSAFQVRDTGELFF.

Here the CDR3 reads CASKGSLGTEAFF. The CDR3 DNA sequence: TGTGCCAGCAAAGGGTCTTTGGGGACTGAAGCTTTCTTT. The rearrangement links TRBV6-5 to TRBJ1-1, with D unclear. The ends were cut back, 7 bases at V and 5 bases at J, with 14 bases in the middle. This CDR3 region has 13 residues. Germline loops: CDR1 MNHEY, CDR2 SVGAGI.

The V and J genes are TRBV13 and TRBJ1-6, with a possible D match to TRBD1 (5 bases). V lost 2 bases to trimming and J lost 8 bases, with 7 bases between them. The CDR3 covers 13 residues. CDR1 is PRHDT and CDR2 is FYEKMQ in the germline V gene (reference sequence). In nucleotides, the CDR3 is TGTGCCAGCAGCTTAAGAGGGGATTCACCCCTCCACTTT. Protein product: CASSLRGDSPLHF.

The chain carries TRBV19 and TRBJ1-1; no definite D call. CDR3 size: 13 residues. The V end was cut by 2 bases, the J end by 8 bases, with 12 bases between. Germline CDR1 and CDR2: LNHDA and SQIVND (reference sequence). For the CDR3, the DNA is TGTGCCAGTAGTATACAGGCAGCAGGCGAAGCTTTCTTT. Its translation is CASSIQAAGEAFF.

This chain uses TRBV27 with TRBJ2-7; 7 bases are a match to TRBD1. Germline CDR1 reads MNHEY; CDR2 reads SMNVEV (reference sequence). The CDR3 consists of 17 residues. J was trimmed by 3 bases and V by 3 bases; bases with no gene match: 14. The CDR3 coding sequence is TGTGCCAGCAGTTTCAGTATGCGTGGAGACAGGGTCTACGAGCAGTACTTC. Amino acid sequence: CASSFSMRGDRVYEQYF.